One sample yielded the 8 T cell receptor beta chains listed below, sequenced in a study of Graves' ophthalmopathy and Graves' hyperthyroidism. Amplification targeted the TCR beta CDR3 regions, with RNA transcripts as the source material. RT-PCR with HTBI primers came first, then second-round multiplex PCR. One entry per CDR3 protein results from TCRdb running MiXCR on the multiplex PCR reads. The table lists hundreds of thousands of distinct CDR3 sequences, about 16% of them singletons, with about 7% in the top ten. Sequencing was carried out using peripheral blood. Receptors were obtained from a woman younger than 35 with stable Graves' hyperthyroidism.

A word on this clonotype: One junction end disagrees with the germline gene, perhaps due to a read error. The chain employs TRBV6-2 or TRBV6-3 and TRBJ2-4; D might be TRBD2 (5 bases). The CDR3 totals 14 residues. Germline assignment: CDR1 MNHEY and CDR2 SVGEGT. The CDR3 spells CASSWALAKNIKYF. CDR3 bases: TGTGCCAGCAGTTGGGCCCTAGCCAAAAACATTAAGTACTTC.

This clonotype was counted a few times. The gene calls are TRBV6-2 or TRBV6-3 and TRBJ1-1, with D hard to call. V shed 0 bases and J shed 1 base, with 15 bases lying between them. The CDR3 has 17 residues. The germline gives CDR1 MNHEY, CDR2 SVGEGT. Here the CDR3 DNA reads TGTGCCAGCAGTTACTCGAATTTCCGGCAGGAGAACACTGAAGCTTTCTTT. Translated, it gives CASSYSNFRQENTEAFF.

This clonotype was observed many times. The chain combines TRBV7-8 with TRBJ2-7, with D hard to call. The CDR3 covers 15 residues. Germline V gives CDR1 SGHVS, CDR2 FQNEAQ. V lost 1 base and J 2 bases, leaving 12 bases between the germline ends. The CDR3 DNA is TGTGCCAGCAGCTTAGAAAACAGCGTCACCTACGAGCAGTACTTC. It translates to CASSLENSVTYEQYF.

The gene calls are TRBV12-1 and TRBJ2-7; TRBD1 is the table's D call, not checked against the DNA. TRBV12-1 is assigned pseudogene status. The CDR3 contains 22 residues. CDR3 protein: CASSFRPPLFRGTHLSSYEQYF. CDR3 DNA: TGTGCCAGCAGCTTTCGCCCTCCGTTGTTTCGGGGGACCCACTTAAGCTCCTACGAGCAGTACTTC.

This clonotype was counted at least ten times. The CDR3 is CASSFSGTAITGELFF. The DNA for the CDR3 is TGTGCCAGCAGTTTTTCAGGGACAGCAATCACCGGGGAGCTGTTTTTT. V and J are TRBV12-3 or TRBV12-4 and TRBJ2-2; 7 nucleotides line up with TRBD1. The CDR3 contains 16 residues. Trimming at V came to 3 bases and at J to 4 bases, leaving 8 bases not matched to a gene.

Ten or more counts support this clonotype. The J gene is TRBJ1-2, the V gene TRBV6-5; tentatively, D is TRBD1 (5 bases). Germline CDR1 MNHEY, CDR2 SVGAGI. V lost 7 bases and J 2 bases, leaving 14 bases between the germline ends. CDR3 length: 14 residues. CDR3 coding DNA: TGTGCCAGCACCCCCCAGGGCACCAACTATGGCTACACCTTC. Translated, it gives CASTPQGTNYGYTF.

The chain combines TRBV12-3 or TRBV12-4 with TRBJ2-7; 9 bases are shared with TRBD1. The CDR3 length is 16 residues. Trimming removed 6 bases from V and 3 bases from J; junction bases left unmatched: 12. The CDR3 region is CASSETRTGAIYEQYF. The CDR3 DNA reads TGTGCCAGCAGCGAAACCCGGACAGGGGCGATCTACGAGCAGTACTTC.

This chain links TRBV12-3 or TRBV12-4 with TRBJ2-5; maybe TRBD1 (5 bases). The CDR3 spans 12 residues. Trimming removed 9 bases from V and 5 bases from J, with 13 bases in between. In DNA form, the CDR3 reads TGTGCCAGTAAATACAGGTCGGAGACCCAGTACTTC. Translation gives CASKYRSETQYF.